The 10 T cell receptor beta chains given below trace back to one sample, sequenced in a study of PD-L1 blockade in urothelial cancer. The protocol was immunoSEQ multiplex PCR, while the TCRdb copy is restricted to in-frame clones and leaves out a portion. This repertoire shows about 80,000 clones, 87% found once; its top ten account for 4.5% to 7%. The sample was PBMCs, taken around atezolizumab (anti-PD-L1) treatment. The source is a woman between 65 and 79 years old with urothelial cancer.

This clone was seen just once. The CDR3 coding sequence is TGTGCCAGCAGCTTAGCCCCCGGGACAGCTAACTATGGCTACACCTTC. Translated, it gives CASSLAPGTANYGYTF. The chain employs TRBV7-2 and TRBJ1-2; TRBD1 matches at 7 bases. The CDR3 runs to 16 residues. The J segment lost 0 bases and the V segment lost 0 bases, leaving 4 bases of the junction unmatched. Per germline, CDR1 SGHTA and CDR2 FQGNSA.

The chain links TRBV5-6 to TRBJ1-2; 7 bases match TRBD1. Germline lookup yields CDR1 SGHDT and CDR2 YYEEEE. This CDR3 has 15 amino acids. The V gene end was trimmed by 0 bases and the J gene end by 1 base; junction bases not matched to a gene: 3. CDR3 in DNA: TGTGCCAGCAGCTTGGGGGACAGCTTTAACTATGGCTACACCTTC. Amino acid sequence: CASSLGDSFNYGYTF.

This clone was observed a few times. The chain carries TRBV29-1 and TRBJ1-1, with D unresolved. V was cut by 5 bases and J by 1 base, with 8 bases left in between. Germline loops: CDR1 SQVTM, CDR2 ANQGSEA. The length of the CDR3 is 12 residues. The CDR3: CSVSLRNTEAFF. The DNA of the CDR3 is TGCAGCGTTTCCCTCCGGAACACTGAAGCTTTCTTT.

The chain joins TRBV2 to TRBJ1-2; D not certain. The CDR3 spans 14 residues. In germline, CDR1 is SNHLY, CDR2 FYNNEI. The V and J ends lost 1 base and 3 bases respectively, with 9 bases between them. The CDR3 region is CASSEVGRYYGYTF. The CDR3, as DNA: TGTGCCAGCAGTGAAGTCGGCAGGTACTATGGCTACACCTTC.

The V gene is TRBV9, the J gene TRBJ2-7, with a possible D match to TRBD1 (5 bases). In germline, CDR1 is SGDLS, CDR2 YYNGEE. This CDR3 is built from 14 residues. V gave up 0 bases and J gave up 3 bases, with 10 bases separating them. The CDR3 protein is CASSVGVGDYEQYF. In nucleotides, the CDR3 is TGTGCCAGCAGCGTAGGGGTAGGGGACTACGAGCAGTACTTC.

The chain is built from TRBV5-1 and TRBJ2-7; the match to TRBD1 covers 9 bases. Germline-derived CDR1 and CDR2 are SGHRS and YFSETQ. This CDR3 has 16 residues. Losses at the gene ends were 4 bases for V and 2 bases for J; bases not matched to a gene: 10. The CDR3 sequence: CASSHTTGTGPYEQYF. CDR3 sequence (DNA): TGCGCCAGCAGCCACACGACCGGGACAGGGCCCTACGAGCAGTACTTC.

V usage is TRBV9 and J usage is TRBJ2-1, with 7 positions matching TRBD2. V lost 2 bases and J lost 3; bases outside the gene matches: 5. Germline lookup yields CDR1 SGDLS and CDR2 YYNGEE. The length of the CDR3 is 15 residues. The CDR3: CASSVGIAGYNEQFF. In DNA form, the CDR3 reads TGTGCCAGCAGCGTGGGTATAGCGGGCTACAATGAGCAGTTCTTC.

The V call is TRBV10-2, the J call TRBJ2-1, with 9 bases lining up with TRBD2. This CDR3 region has 14 residues. J gave up 3 bases and V 6 bases, and 3 bases lay outside the gene matches. In germline, CDR1 is WSHSY, CDR2 SAAADI. CDR3 bases: TGCGCCAGCAGAAGGACTAGCGACTACAATGAGCAGTTCTTC. Translating gives CASRRTSDYNEQFF.

This chain uses TRBV28 with TRBJ2-2; no definite D call. From germline, CDR1 is MDHEN and CDR2 SYDVKM. Between the trimmed V and J ends, which lost 6 bases and 4 bases, there was a span of 6 bases. This CDR3 has 12 residues. CDR3 in DNA: TGTGCCAGCAGCTCTATCACCGGGGAGCTGTTTTTT. Amino acids: CASSSITGELFF.

This sequence joins TRBV4-1 and TRBJ1-2; D might be TRBD1 (6 bases). With 4 bases removed from V and 1 base from J, the gap between germline ends came to 13 bases. CDR3 length equals 15 residues. The germline CDR1 and CDR2 sequences are MGHRA and YSYEKL. This chain's CDR3 is CASSPNRDNNYGYTF. The CDR3 DNA sequence: TGCGCCAGCAGCCCAAACCGGGACAATAACTATGGCTACACCTTC.